The 16 T cell receptor beta chains listed next were all sequenced from one sample in a study of T cells after yellow fever vaccination. TCRdb redid the calling of the 5' RACE reads with MiXCR, one entry per CDR3 protein. Among some 500,000 distinct CDR3 sequences, about 14% were seen once, and the ten largest hold about 14%. The sequenced sample was PBMCs, obtained on the day of the yellow fever booster vaccination. Receptors were obtained from a man aged 25-45 years who received the YFV17D yellow fever vaccine.

The rearrangement joins TRBV4-3 to TRBJ2-3; a weak D match, TRBD1 (7 bases). This CDR3 is built from 20 residues. CDR1 and CDR2 from the germline V gene are LGHNA and YSLEER. Deletions cut 2 bases from V and 1 base from J, with 25 bases between. This CDR3 is CASSQWGSGRGMVGTDTQYF. DNA of the CDR3: TGCGCCAGCAGCCAATGGGGTAGCGGCAGGGGGATGGTGGGCACAGATACGCAGTATTTT.

This chain links TRBV5-1 with TRBJ2-1; 16 bases fit TRBD2. Germline values: CDR1 SGHRS, CDR2 YFSETQ. The CDR3 runs to 18 residues. With 6 bases clipped from V and 7 bases from J, the junction kept 13 bases outside the gene matches. CDR3 loop: CASIRGEPGLAGGNEQFF. The CDR3 DNA follows: TGCGCCAGCATACGGGGGGAACCGGGACTAGCGGGAGGGAATGAGCAGTTCTTC.

In its sample, this clonotype was seen a few times. V and J are TRBV7-2 and TRBJ2-5, with TRBD2 matching over 7 bases. The J segment lost 4 bases and the V segment lost 5 bases, leaving 13 bases of the junction unmatched. Germline values: CDR1 SGHTA, CDR2 FQGNSA. This CDR3 has 16 amino acids. The CDR3 is CASSIGEAGPPETQYF. DNA of the CDR3: TGTGCCAGCAGCATAGGGGAAGCGGGGCCCCCAGAGACCCAGTACTTC.

The sample holds a few counts of this clonotype. The V and J genes are TRBV18 and TRBJ2-4; D is possibly TRBD1 or TRBD2 (5 bases each). The CDR3 spans 17 residues. Germline CDR1 KGHSH, CDR2 LQKENI. V gave up 0 bases and J gave up 0 bases, with 12 bases separating them. DNA for the CDR3: TGTGCCAGCTCACCACCGGACGGGACCTTAGCCAAAAACATTCAGTACTTC. Its protein is CASSPPDGTLAKNIQYF. Filled out from reference TRBV18 and TRBJ2-4, the complete variable domain reads NAGVMQNPRHLVRRRGQEARLRCSPMKGHSHVYWYRQLPEEGLKFMVYLQKENIIDESGMPKERFSAEFPKEGPSILRIQQVVRGDSAAYFCASSPPDGTLAKNIQYFGAGTRLSVL.

The sample holds a few counts of this clonotype. The rearrangement links TRBV6-1 to TRBJ2-1, with 10 bases aligning to TRBD1. With 4 bases clipped from V and 8 bases from J, the junction kept 5 bases outside the gene matches. CDR1 MNHNS and CDR2 SASEGT come from the germline V gene. The CDR3 extends over 14 amino acids. DNA of the CDR3: TGTGCCAGCAGTGCGGACAGGGGGGGCGATGAGCAGTTCTTC. Its protein is CASSADRGGDEQFF.

The table lists this clonotype with a few counts. This rearrangement joins TRBV28 to TRBJ2-6; no reliable D call. The CDR3 loop spans 14 amino acids. Germline V gene sequence: CDR1 MDHEN, CDR2 SYDVKM. The germline V and J ends were trimmed by 3 bases and 1 base, with 4 bases remaining between them. The CDR3 region has the DNA TGTGCCAGCAGTTTTTGGTCTGGGGCCAACGTCCTGACTTTC. This sequence encodes CASSFWSGANVLTF.

In its sample, this clonotype was seen many times. The V and J genes are TRBV9 and TRBJ2-2; 9 bases are a match to TRBD2. Germline values: CDR1 SGDLS, CDR2 YYNGEE. V shed 0 bases, J shed 5 bases, and the junction held 5 bases outside the gene matches. There are 16 residues in the CDR3. This chain's CDR3 is CASSVGTSVLTGELFF. Here the CDR3 DNA reads TGTGCCAGCAGCGTAGGGACTAGCGTTTTGACCGGGGAGCTGTTTTTT.

This clonotype was recorded a few times. The CDR3 sequence: CSVREDDTGELFF. The CDR3 coding sequence is TGCAGCGTCCGGGAGGACGACACCGGGGAGCTGTTTTTT. The chain recombines TRBV29-1 with TRBJ2-2; TRBD2 agrees at 7 bases. The CDR3 spans 13 residues. The ends lost 6 bases at V and 3 bases at J; junction bases unmatched: 4. The germline CDR1 and CDR2 sequences are SQVTM and ANQGSEA.

The V gene is TRBV7-3, the J gene TRBJ2-1; possible D gene TRBD1, 6 bases. CDR3 size: 13 residues. CDR1 and CDR2 from the germline V gene are SGHTA and FQGTGA. V dropped 3 bases and J dropped 9 bases, with 12 bases sitting between them. The CDR3 nucleotides are TGTGCCAGCAGCTTTCAGGGGATCGGTGAGCAGTTCTTC. This translates into CASSFQGIGEQFF.

This chain links TRBV29-1 with TRBJ1-2; tentative D call: TRBD1 (6 bases). Trimming stripped 4 bases from V and 3 bases from J, with 12 bases between. There are 13 residues in the CDR3. Per germline, CDR1 SQVTM and CDR2 ANQGSEA. In nucleotides, the CDR3 is TGCAGCGTTGTAGCAGGGGTGGACTATGGCTACACCTTC. Its protein is CSVVAGVDYGYTF.

CDR3 nucleotides: TGTGCCAGCTCCGAGACAGGTGGAGGTGGAAACATTCAGTACTTC. This translates into CASSETGGGGNIQYF. This chain links TRBV18 with TRBJ2-4, with a weak D call TRBD1 (6 bases). The CDR3 sequence is 15 residues long. Germline values: CDR1 KGHSH, CDR2 LQKENI. V lost 6 bases, J lost 6 bases, and 18 bases lay in between.

This clonotype was observed many times. The V and J genes are TRBV12-3 or TRBV12-4 and TRBJ2-4; 7 positions agree with TRBD2. The CDR3 is 14 residues long. J gave up 15 bases and V 5 bases, and 16 bases lay outside the gene matches. The CDR3 sequence is CASSPSTGRGSRYF. CDR3 nucleotide sequence: TGTGCCAGCAGTCCTAGCACGGGGCGGGGGTCTAGGTACTTC.

The chain is built from TRBV19 and TRBJ2-6; D is unclear. The CDR3 covers 15 residues. V gave up 7 bases and J gave up 4 bases, with 14 bases separating them. Looked up from germline, CDR1 is LNHDA and CDR2 is SQIVND (reference sequence). CDR3 DNA: TGTGCCAGTACCCCTGGGCAGATCGGGGCCAACGTCCTGACTTTC. It translates to CASTPGQIGANVLTF.

Only a few counts were recorded for this clonotype. The chain couples TRBV12-3 or TRBV12-4 to TRBJ2-7; D is possibly TRBD1 (5 bases). V lost 5 bases, J lost 7 bases, and 12 bases lay in between. This CDR3 is 12 amino acids long. The CDR3 region is CASSEGAIEQYF. In nucleotides, the CDR3 is TGTGCCAGCAGTGAAGGGGCGATAGAGCAGTACTTC.

This clonotype was recorded at least ten times. The V gene is TRBV28, the J gene TRBJ1-2; 9 bases are a match to TRBD1. This CDR3 contains 14 residues. V dropped 6 bases and J dropped 2; count of bases not matched to a gene: 4. Germline assignment: CDR1 MDHEN and CDR2 SYDVKM. The CDR3 loop reads CASSSGQGNYGYTF. The DNA for the CDR3 is TGTGCCAGCAGCTCGGGACAGGGAAACTATGGCTACACCTTC.

The chain uses TRBV30 and TRBJ1-4; maybe TRBD1 (5 bases). V gave up 2 bases and J gave up 7 bases, with 11 bases separating them. CDR3 length equals 13 residues. The germline V gene encodes CDR1 GTSNPN and CDR2 SVGIG (reference sequence). This CDR3 is CAWSSGLSEKLFF. The CDR3 nucleotides read TGTGCCTGGAGTTCAGGGTTGAGTGAAAAACTGTTTTTT.